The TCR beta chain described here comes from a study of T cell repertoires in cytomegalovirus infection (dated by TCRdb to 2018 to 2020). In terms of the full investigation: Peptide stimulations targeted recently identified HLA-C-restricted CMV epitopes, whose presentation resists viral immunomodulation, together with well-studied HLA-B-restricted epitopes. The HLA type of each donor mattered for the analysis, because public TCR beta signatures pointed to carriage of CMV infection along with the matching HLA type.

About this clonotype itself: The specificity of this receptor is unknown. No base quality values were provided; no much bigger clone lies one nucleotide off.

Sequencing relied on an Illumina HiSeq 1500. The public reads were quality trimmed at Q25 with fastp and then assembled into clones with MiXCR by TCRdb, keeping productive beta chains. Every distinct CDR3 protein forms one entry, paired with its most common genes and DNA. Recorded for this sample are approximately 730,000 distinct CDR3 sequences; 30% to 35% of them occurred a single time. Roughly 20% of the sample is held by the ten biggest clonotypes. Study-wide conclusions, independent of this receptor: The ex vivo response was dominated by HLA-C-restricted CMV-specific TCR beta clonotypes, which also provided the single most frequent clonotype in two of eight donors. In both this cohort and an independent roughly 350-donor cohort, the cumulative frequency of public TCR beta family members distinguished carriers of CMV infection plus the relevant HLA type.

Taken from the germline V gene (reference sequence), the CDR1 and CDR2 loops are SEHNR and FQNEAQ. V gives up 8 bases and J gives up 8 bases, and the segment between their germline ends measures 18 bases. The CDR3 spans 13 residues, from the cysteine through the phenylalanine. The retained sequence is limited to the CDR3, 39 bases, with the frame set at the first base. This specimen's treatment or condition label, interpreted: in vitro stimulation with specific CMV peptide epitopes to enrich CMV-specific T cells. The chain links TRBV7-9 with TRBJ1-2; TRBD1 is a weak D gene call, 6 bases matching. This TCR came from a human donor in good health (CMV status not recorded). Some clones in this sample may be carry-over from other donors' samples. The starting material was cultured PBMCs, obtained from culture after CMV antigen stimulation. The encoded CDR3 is CASGPLGAYGYTF. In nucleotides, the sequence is TGTGCCAGCGGGCCACTGGGGGCGTACGGCTACACCTTC.